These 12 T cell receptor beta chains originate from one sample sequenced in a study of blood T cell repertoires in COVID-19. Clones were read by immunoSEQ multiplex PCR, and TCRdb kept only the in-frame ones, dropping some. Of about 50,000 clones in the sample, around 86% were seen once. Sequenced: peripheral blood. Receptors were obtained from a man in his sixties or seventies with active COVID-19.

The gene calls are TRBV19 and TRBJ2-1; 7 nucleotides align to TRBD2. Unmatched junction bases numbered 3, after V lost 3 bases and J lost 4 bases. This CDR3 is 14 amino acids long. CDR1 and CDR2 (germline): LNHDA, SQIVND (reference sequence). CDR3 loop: CASSMLAEYNEQFF. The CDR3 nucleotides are TGTGCCAGTAGTATGCTAGCGGAGTACAATGAGCAGTTCTTC. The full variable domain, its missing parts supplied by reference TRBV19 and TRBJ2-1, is DGGITQSPKYLFRKEGQNVTLSCEQNLNHDAMYWYRQDPGQGLRLIYYSQIVNDFQKGDIAEGYSVSREKKESFPLTVTSAQKNPTAFYLCASSMLAEYNEQFFGPGTRLTVL.

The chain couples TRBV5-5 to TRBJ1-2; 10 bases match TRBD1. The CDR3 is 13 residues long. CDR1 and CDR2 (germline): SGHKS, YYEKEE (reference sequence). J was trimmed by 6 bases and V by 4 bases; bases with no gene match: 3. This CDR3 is CASSKGQGDGYTF. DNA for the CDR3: TGTGCCAGCAGCAAAGGACAGGGGGATGGCTACACCTTC. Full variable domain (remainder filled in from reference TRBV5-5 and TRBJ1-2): DAGVTQSPTHLIKTRGQQVTLRCSPISGHKSVSWYQQVLGQGPQFIFQYYEKEERGRGNFPDRFSARQFPNYSSELNVNALLLGDSALYLCASSKGQGDGYTFGSGTRLTVV.

CDR3 bases: TGCAGCGTTGCTCAGAGTCAGGGCTACGAGCAGTACTTC. Protein product: CSVAQSQGYEQYF. The V and J genes are TRBV29-1 and TRBJ2-7, with a tentative D call TRBD1 (5 bases). Looked up from germline, CDR1 is SQVTM and CDR2 is ANQGSEA. Trimming took 4 bases from V and 3 from J, leaving 13 bases between them. CDR3 length: 13 amino acids.

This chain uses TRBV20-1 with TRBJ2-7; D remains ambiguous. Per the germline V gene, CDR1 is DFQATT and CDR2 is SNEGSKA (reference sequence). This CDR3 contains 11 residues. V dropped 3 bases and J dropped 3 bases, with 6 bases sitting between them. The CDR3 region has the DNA TGCAGTGCTAGCCCAGACTACGAGCAGTACTTC. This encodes CSASPDYEQYF.

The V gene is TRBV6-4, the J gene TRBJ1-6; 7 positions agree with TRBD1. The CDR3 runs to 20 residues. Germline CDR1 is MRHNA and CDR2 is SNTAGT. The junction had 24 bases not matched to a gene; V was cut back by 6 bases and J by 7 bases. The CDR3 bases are TGTGCCAGCAGCGACATTTCCGGGACAGACCTTACCGCCGTAAATTCACCCCTCCACTTT. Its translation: CASSDISGTDLTAVNSPLHF.

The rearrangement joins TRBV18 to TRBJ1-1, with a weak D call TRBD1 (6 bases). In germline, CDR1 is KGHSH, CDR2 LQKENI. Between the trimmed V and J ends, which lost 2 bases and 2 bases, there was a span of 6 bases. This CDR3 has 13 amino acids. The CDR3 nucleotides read TGTGCCAGCTCACCAGGGACAAACACTGAAGCTTTCTTT. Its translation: CASSPGTNTEAFF.

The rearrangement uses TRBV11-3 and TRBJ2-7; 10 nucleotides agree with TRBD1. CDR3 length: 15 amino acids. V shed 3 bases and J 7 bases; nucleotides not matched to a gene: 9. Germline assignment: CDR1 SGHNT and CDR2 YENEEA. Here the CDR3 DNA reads TGTGCCAGCAGCTTGGCCGGGACAGGGGTTGTTGAGCAGTACTTC. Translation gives CASSLAGTGVVEQYF. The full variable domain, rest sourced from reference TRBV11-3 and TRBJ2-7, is EAGVVQSPRYKIIEKKQPVAFWCNPISGHNTLYWYLQNLGQGPELLIRYENEEAVDDSQLPKDRFSAERLKGVDSTLKIQPAELGDSAVYLCASSLAGTGVVEQYFGPGTRLTVT.

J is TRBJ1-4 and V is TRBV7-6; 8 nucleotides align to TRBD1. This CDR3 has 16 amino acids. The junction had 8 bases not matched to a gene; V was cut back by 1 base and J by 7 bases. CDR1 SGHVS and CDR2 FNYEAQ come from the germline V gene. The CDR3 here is CASSLEGGQGGEKLFF. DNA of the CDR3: TGTGCCAGCAGCTTAGAGGGAGGACAGGGAGGTGAAAAACTGTTTTTT.

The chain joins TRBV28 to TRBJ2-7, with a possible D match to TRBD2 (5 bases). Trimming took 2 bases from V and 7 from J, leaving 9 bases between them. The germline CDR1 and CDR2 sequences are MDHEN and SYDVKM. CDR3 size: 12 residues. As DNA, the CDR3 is TGTGCCAGCAGTTTAGTGCGGAGGGAGCAGTACTTC. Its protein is CASSLVRREQYF.

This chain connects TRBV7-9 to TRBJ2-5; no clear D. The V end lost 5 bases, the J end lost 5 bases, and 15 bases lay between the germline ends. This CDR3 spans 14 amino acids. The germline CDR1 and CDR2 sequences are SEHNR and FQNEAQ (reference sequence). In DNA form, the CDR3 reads TGTGCCAGCAGCCCCGACATCCTCTGGGAGACCCAGTACTTC. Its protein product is CASSPDILWETQYF.

The CDR3 loop is CATSNPATGELFF. CDR3 sequence (DNA): TGTGCCACCAGCAACCCAGCGACCGGGGAGCTGTTTTTT. V usage is TRBV15 and J usage is TRBJ2-2; D remains unclear. Germline assignment: CDR1 LNHNV and CDR2 YYDKDF (reference sequence). V lost 4 bases, J lost 5 bases, and 8 bases lay in between. The CDR3 is 13 amino acids.

The DNA for the CDR3 is TGTGCCAGCAGGCAAACAGGGAGGGACACTGAAGCTTTCTTT. Residues: CASRQTGRDTEAFF. The J gene is TRBJ1-1, the V gene TRBV7-2, with D perhaps matching TRBD1 (6 bases). V gave up 6 bases and J gave up 3 bases, with 14 bases separating them. The length of the CDR3 is 14 residues. The V gene's germline CDR1 is SGHTA and CDR2 FQGNSA.